This passage covers 13 T cell receptor beta chains from one sample sequenced in a study of T cell changes during pregnancy in multiple sclerosis. The table came from immunoSEQ multiplex PCR; TCRdb's copy has only in-frame clones and leaves some out. The sample contains about 40,000 clones, roughly 91% of which appear only once. Sequenced input: PBMCs (not recorded whether the cells were cultured). Receptor source: a female donor with multiple sclerosis, enrolled in a pregnancy study.

This rearrangement joins TRBV9 to TRBJ2-1; weak D call: TRBD1 (6 bases). The CDR3 consists of 15 residues. Germline V gives CDR1 SGDLS, CDR2 YYNGEE. The V end was cut by 0 bases, the J end by 8 bases, with 15 bases between. The CDR3 loop reads CASSVGTRQVDEQFF. The CDR3 DNA sequence: TGTGCCAGCAGCGTAGGTACTAGACAGGTGGATGAGCAGTTCTTC. The variable domain in full, with the rest retrieved from reference TRBV9 and TRBJ2-1, is DSGVTQTPKHLITATGQRVTLRCSPRSGDLSVYWYQQSLDQGLQFLIQYYNGEERAKGNILERFSAQQFPDLHSELNLSSLELGDSALYFCASSVGTRQVDEQFFGPGTRLTVL.

V usage is TRBV18 and J usage is TRBJ2-2; TRBD2 matches at 12 bases. The V gene's germline CDR1 is KGHSH and CDR2 LQKENI. V shed 5 bases, J shed 3 bases, and the junction held 4 bases outside the gene matches. This CDR3 spans 16 amino acids. The CDR3 loop is CASSASSGRDTGELFF. The CDR3 bases are TGTGCCAGCTCAGCTTCTAGCGGGAGGGACACCGGGGAGCTGTTTTTT.

The chain uses TRBV29-1 and TRBJ2-1, with TRBD2 matching 8 bases. Germline CDR1 is SQVTM and CDR2 is ANQGSEA. The trim removed 3 bases at V and 4 bases at J, leaving 2 bases unmatched. This CDR3 is 13 amino acids long. In DNA, the CDR3 is TGCAGCGTTGAGAGCGGGAGATACAATGAGCAGTTCTTC. It encodes CSVESGRYNEQFF.

V is TRBV4-1 and J is TRBJ2-3, with a weak D call TRBD1 (6 bases). The length of the CDR3 is 18 residues. Trimming left V 0 bases short and J 4 bases short, with 20 bases between. Germline CDR1 is MGHRA and CDR2 is YSYEKL. This chain's CDR3 is CASSQEPLGGEGPDTQYF. The DNA for the CDR3 is TGCGCCAGCAGCCAAGAGCCCCTTGGGGGCGAGGGCCCAGATACGCAGTATTTT.

The chain links TRBV5-4 to TRBJ2-7, with D tentatively TRBD1 (5 bases). The CDR3 consists of 14 residues. From germline, CDR1 is SGHNT and CDR2 YYREEE (reference sequence). V lost 2 bases and J lost 7, with 16 bases in between. As DNA, the CDR3 is TGTGCCAGCAGCTTTTCCCAGGGTCTGGGAGAGCAGTACTTC. This sequence encodes CASSFSQGLGEQYF.

The chain is built from TRBV4-2 and TRBJ2-7, with D possibly being TRBD1 (6 bases). Deletions cut 0 bases from V and 5 bases from J, with 17 bases between. Germline CDR1 is LGHNA and CDR2 is YNFKEQ. This CDR3 comprises 16 residues. The chain's CDR3 is CASSQEFKGENHEQYF. The CDR3 DNA sequence: TGTGCCAGCAGCCAAGAATTTAAGGGGGAGAACCACGAGCAGTACTTC.

The chain couples TRBV11-2 to TRBJ2-1; no firm D call. V was shortened by 3 bases and J by 8 bases, with 17 bases between the two germline ends. The CDR3 totals 15 residues. Looked up from germline, CDR1 is SGHAT and CDR2 is FQNNGV. CDR3 coding DNA: TGTGCCAGCAGCTTTCGTGGACGAGTTGTAGATGAGCAGTTCTTC. Translating it yields CASSFRGRVVDEQFF.

The chain combines TRBV6-5 with TRBJ2-7; 10 positions agree with TRBD1. With V trimmed by 5 bases and J by 3 bases, 4 bases remained unmatched. Germline V gene sequence: CDR1 MNHEY, CDR2 SVGAGI. The CDR3 contains 14 residues. CDR3 sequence: CASSNRDRGYEQYF. The CDR3 DNA follows: TGTGCCAGCAGTAACCGGGACAGGGGCTACGAGCAGTACTTC.

The chain uses TRBV6-6 and TRBJ2-3; 9 nucleotides match TRBD1. J was trimmed by 3 bases and V by 11 bases; bases with no gene match: 6. The CDR3 runs to 13 residues. Germline CDR1 and CDR2: MNHNY and SVGAGI (reference sequence). The CDR3 here is CAGRTGETDTQYF. The CDR3 DNA reads as TGTGCCGGCCGGACAGGGGAGACAGATACGCAGTATTTT.

This clone appeared a single time. The chain carries TRBV2 and TRBJ2-1; possibly TRBD1 for D (5 bases). In germline, CDR1 is SNHLY, CDR2 FYNNEI. Between the trimmed V and J ends, which lost 7 bases and 10 bases, there was a span of 17 bases. This CDR3 is 13 amino acids long. CDR3 loop: CASNNLQGSEQFF. CDR3 DNA: TGTGCCAGCAACAACCTCCAGGGTAGCGAGCAGTTCTTC.

The chain uses TRBV4-1 and TRBJ2-7; TRBD2 might be the D (6 bases). The CDR3 is 16 amino acids. The V end lost 2 bases, the J end lost 3 bases, and 17 bases lay between the germline ends. Germline values: CDR1 MGHRA, CDR2 YSYEKL. In nucleotides, the CDR3 is TGCGCCAGCAGCCAATTAGCGGAGGCCTTGTTCTACGAGCAGTACTTC. Its protein is CASSQLAEALFYEQYF.

The CDR3 loop is CASVKIYGPGISYTF. In nucleotides, the CDR3 is TGTGCCAGCGTTAAAATTTATGGACCGGGGATAAGCTACACCTTC. The chain recombines TRBV28 with TRBJ1-2; D unresolved. CDR1 and CDR2 from the germline V gene are MDHEN and SYDVKM. The CDR3 covers 15 residues. Trimming cost V 8 bases and J 9 bases, with 25 bases left between them.

The CDR3 region has the DNA TGTGCCAGCAGCTTAGTGTGGGGTGGGGAGACCCAGTACTTC. Protein: CASSLVWGGETQYF. V gene TRBV11-2 combines with J gene TRBJ2-5; D unclear. The V end was cut by 1 base, the J end by 5 bases, with 11 bases between. Germline CDR1 SGHAT, CDR2 FQNNGV. The CDR3 is 14 amino acids.